Presented here are 5 T cell receptor beta chains from one specimen sequenced in a study of blood T cell repertoires in COVID-19. Sequencing used immunoSEQ multiplex PCR; TCRdb keeps in-frame clones, though not all of them. The table has just over 250,000 clones, around 84% seen once. What was sequenced was PBMCs or T cells enriched from blood (not recorded which). The receptors were gathered from a man younger than 45 with acute COVID-19.

The chain has TRBV11-2 and TRBJ1-3, with 9 bases fitting TRBD1. The trim removed 1 base at V and 0 bases at J, leaving 1 base unmatched. This CDR3 is 16 amino acids long. Germline V gene lookup returns CDR1 SGHAT and CDR2 FQNNGV. CDR3: CASSLGDRASGNTIYF. CDR3 in DNA: TGTGCCAGCAGCTTAGGGGACAGGGCCTCTGGAAACACCATATATTTT.

CDR3 protein: CSVAAPKAGGYNEQFF. Here the CDR3 DNA reads TGCAGCGTTGCTGCCCCCAAGGCCGGCGGGTACAATGAGCAGTTCTTC. The chain has TRBV29-1 and TRBJ2-1, with TRBD2 as a possible D gene (5 bases). Germline loops: CDR1 SQVTM, CDR2 ANQGSEA. The CDR3 runs to 16 residues. V lost 4 bases and J lost 4, with 20 bases in between.

Comment on this clone: A junction boundary mismatches the germline segment, possibly from a read error. The rearrangement joins TRBV5-5 to TRBJ1-2; 7 nucleotides agree with TRBD1. Germline V gene data show CDR1 as SGHKS and CDR2 as YYEKEE (reference sequence). The CDR3 totals 15 residues. For the CDR3, the DNA is TGTGCCAGCAGTTTGGACCGGGACAGTCCTTATGGCTACACCTTC. Protein: CASSLDRDSPYGYTF. Full variable domain (remainder filled in from reference TRBV5-5 and TRBJ1-2): DAGVTQSPTHLIKTRGQQVTLRCSPISGHKSVSWYQQVLGQGPQFIFQYYEKEERGRGNFPDRFSARQFPNYSSELNVNALLLGDSALYLCASSLDRDSPYGYTFGSGTRLTVV.

V is TRBV5-1 and J is TRBJ2-2; D uncertain. CDR1 SGHRS and CDR2 YFSETQ come from the germline V gene. The CDR3 extends over 18 amino acids. V was pared by 0 bases and J by 1 base, with 16 bases between. The CDR3 DNA reads TGCGCCAGCAGCTTGGTGGTGACATCTCGTTTGAACACCGGGGAGCTGTTTTTT. The encoded protein is CASSLVVTSRLNTGELFF.

The chain combines TRBV15 with TRBJ1-6; perhaps TRBD1 as D (6 bases). V lost 9 bases to trimming and J lost 14 bases, with 20 bases between them. Germline V gene lookup returns CDR1 LNHNV and CDR2 YYDKDF (reference sequence). This CDR3 is 13 amino acids long. CDR3 sequence: CATRGGAAGALHF. CDR3 DNA: TGTGCCACAAGGGGGGGGGCCGCCGGGGCCCTCCACTTT.